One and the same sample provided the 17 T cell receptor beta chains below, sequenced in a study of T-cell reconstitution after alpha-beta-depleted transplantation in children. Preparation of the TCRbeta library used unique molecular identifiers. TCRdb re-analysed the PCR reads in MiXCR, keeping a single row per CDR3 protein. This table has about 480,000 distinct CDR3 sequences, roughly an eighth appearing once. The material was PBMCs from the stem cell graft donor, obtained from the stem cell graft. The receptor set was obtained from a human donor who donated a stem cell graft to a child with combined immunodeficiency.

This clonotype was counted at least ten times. For the CDR3, the DNA is TGTGCCAGCAACTTACGGGAGGACCTTTACAATGAGCAGTTCTTC. Its protein product is CASNLREDLYNEQFF. The chain employs TRBV6-2 or TRBV6-3 and TRBJ2-1; 7 bases map to TRBD2. Germline trimming cut 7 bases from V and 4 bases from J; bases unmatched to any gene: 10. CDR1 MNHEY and CDR2 SVGEGT come from the germline V gene. The CDR3 extends over 15 amino acids.

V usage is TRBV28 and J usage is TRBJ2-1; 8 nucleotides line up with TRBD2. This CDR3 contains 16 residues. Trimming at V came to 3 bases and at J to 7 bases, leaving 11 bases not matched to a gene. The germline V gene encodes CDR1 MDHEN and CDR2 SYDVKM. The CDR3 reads CASSFRREGVRNEQFF. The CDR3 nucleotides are TGTGCCAGCAGTTTCCGACGGGAGGGGGTCAGAAATGAGCAGTTCTTC. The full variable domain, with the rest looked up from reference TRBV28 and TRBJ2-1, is DVKVTQSSRYLVKRTGEKVFLECVQDMDHENMFWYRQDPGLGLRLIYFSYDVKMKEKGDIPEGYSVSREKKERFSLILESASTNQTSMYLCASSFRREGVRNEQFFGPGTRLTVL.

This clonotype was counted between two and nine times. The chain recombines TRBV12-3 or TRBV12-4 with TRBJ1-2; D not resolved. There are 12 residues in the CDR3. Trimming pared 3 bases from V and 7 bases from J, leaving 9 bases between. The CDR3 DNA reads TGTGCCAGCAGTTTCGAGTCCCTTGGCTACACCTTC. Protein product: CASSFESLGYTF.

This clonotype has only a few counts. CDR3 sequence reads: CSVESQGRLDTQYF. CDR3 in DNA: TGCAGCGTTGAATCCCAGGGGAGGTTAGATACGCAGTATTTT. The chain couples TRBV29-1 to TRBJ2-3, with D possibly called TRBD1 or TRBD2 (6 bases each). CDR1 is SQVTM, CDR2 ANQGSEA, per germline. The CDR3 is made up of 14 amino acids. V was clipped by 2 bases and J by 5 bases, with 14 bases between them.

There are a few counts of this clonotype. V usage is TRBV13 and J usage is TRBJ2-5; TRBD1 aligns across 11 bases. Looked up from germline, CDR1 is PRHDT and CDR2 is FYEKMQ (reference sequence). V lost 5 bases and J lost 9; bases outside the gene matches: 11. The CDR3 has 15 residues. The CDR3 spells CASSLRTGGPEAQYF. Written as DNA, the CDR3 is TGTGCCAGCAGCCTCCGGACAGGGGGCCCTGAGGCCCAGTACTTC.

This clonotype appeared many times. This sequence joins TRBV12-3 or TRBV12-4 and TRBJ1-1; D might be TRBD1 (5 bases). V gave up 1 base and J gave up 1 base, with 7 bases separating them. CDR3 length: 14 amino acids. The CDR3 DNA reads TGTGCCAGCAGTTTAGTCCAGGGGAACACTGAAGCTTTCTTT. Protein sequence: CASSLVQGNTEAFF.

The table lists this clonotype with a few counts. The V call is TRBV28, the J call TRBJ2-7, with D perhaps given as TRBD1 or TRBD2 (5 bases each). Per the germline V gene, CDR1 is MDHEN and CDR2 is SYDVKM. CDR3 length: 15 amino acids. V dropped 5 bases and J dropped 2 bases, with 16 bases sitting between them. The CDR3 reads CASSPAGTLTYEQYF. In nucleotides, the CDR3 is TGTGCCAGCAGTCCCGCCGGGACGCTCACCTACGAGCAGTACTTC.

The CDR3 bases are TGTGCCAGCAGTTACGGGGACGAGAGAGCTTTCTTT. Translated: CASSYGDERAFF. The genes are TRBV6-6 and TRBJ1-1; TRBD1 is a possible D gene (5 bases). The CDR3 is 12 residues long. V shed 2 bases and J shed 10 bases, with 11 bases lying between them. CDR1 and CDR2 (germline): MNHNY, SVGAGI (reference sequence).

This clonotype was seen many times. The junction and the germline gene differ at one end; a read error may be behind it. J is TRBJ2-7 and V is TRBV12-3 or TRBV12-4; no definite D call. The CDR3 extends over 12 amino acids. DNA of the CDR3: TGTGCCAGCAGCTTAGCTTCCTACGAGCAGTACTTC. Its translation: CASSLASYEQYF.

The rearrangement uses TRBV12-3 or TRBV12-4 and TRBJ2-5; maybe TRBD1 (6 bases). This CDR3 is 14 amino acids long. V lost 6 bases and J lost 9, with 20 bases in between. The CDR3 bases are TGTGCCAGCAGCCTGGGACAAGTTGGGATGGCCCAGTACTTC. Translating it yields CASSLGQVGMAQYF.

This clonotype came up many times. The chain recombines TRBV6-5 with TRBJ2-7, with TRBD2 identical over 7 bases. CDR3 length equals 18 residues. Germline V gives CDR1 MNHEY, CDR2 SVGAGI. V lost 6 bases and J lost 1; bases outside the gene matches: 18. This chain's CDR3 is CASRPVPSGLGRSYEQYF. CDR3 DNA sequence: TGTGCCAGCAGACCTGTACCCTCCGGACTAGGAAGGTCCTACGAGCAGTACTTC.

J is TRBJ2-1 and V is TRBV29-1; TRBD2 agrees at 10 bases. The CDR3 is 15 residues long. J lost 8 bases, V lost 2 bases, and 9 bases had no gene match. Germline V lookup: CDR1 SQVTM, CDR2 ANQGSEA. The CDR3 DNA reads TGCAGCGTTGAATTAGTTAGCGGGAGGATTTATGAGCAGTTCTTC. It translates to CSVELVSGRIYEQFF.

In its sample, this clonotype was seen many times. For the CDR3, the DNA is TGCGCCAGCAGCCAAGATCCGACTAGCGGGAGGTGGACAGATACGCAGTATTTT. Amino acids: CASSQDPTSGRWTDTQYF. The chain links TRBV4-3 to TRBJ2-3, with TRBD2 identical over 13 bases. Germline lookup yields CDR1 LGHNA and CDR2 YSLEER. V was clipped by 0 bases and J by 3 bases; unmatched bases: 6. The CDR3 runs to 18 residues.

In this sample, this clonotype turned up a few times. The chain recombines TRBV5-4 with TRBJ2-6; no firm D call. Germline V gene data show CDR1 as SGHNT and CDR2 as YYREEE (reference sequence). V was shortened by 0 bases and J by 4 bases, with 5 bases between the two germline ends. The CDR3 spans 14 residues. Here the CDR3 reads CASSLALGANVLTF. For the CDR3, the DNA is TGTGCCAGCAGCTTGGCTCTGGGGGCCAACGTCCTGACTTTC.

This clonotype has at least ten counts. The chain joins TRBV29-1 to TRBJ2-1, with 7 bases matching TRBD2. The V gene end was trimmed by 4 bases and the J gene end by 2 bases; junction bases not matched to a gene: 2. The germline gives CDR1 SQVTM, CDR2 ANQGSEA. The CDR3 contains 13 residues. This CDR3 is CSVVGRAYNEQFF. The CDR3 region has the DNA TGCAGCGTTGTTGGGAGGGCCTACAATGAGCAGTTCTTC.

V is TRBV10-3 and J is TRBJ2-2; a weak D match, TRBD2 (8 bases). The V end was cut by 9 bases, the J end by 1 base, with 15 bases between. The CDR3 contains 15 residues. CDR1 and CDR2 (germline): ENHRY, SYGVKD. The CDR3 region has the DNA TGTGCCATTAAGCGGGGGACAGTGAACACCGGGGAGCTGTTTTTT. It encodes CAIKRGTVNTGELFF.

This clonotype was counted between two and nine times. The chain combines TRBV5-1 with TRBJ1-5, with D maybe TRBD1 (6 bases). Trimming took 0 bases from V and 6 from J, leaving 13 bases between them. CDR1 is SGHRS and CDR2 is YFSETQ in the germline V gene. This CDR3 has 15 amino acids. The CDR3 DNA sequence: TGCGCCAGCAGCTTGGTTCCAGGGGTAGGTCAGCCCCAGCATTTT. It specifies CASSLVPGVGQPQHF.